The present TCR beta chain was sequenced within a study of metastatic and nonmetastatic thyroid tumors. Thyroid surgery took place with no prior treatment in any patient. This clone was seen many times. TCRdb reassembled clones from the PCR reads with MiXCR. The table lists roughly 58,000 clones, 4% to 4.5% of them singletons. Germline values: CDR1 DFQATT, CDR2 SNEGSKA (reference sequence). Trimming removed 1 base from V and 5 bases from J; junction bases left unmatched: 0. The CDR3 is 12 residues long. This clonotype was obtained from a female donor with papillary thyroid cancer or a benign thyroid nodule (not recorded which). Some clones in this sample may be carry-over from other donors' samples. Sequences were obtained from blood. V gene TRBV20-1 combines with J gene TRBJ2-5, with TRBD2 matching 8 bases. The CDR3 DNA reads TGCAGTGCTAGAGCGGGAGGGGAGACCCAGTACTTC. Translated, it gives CSARAGGETQYF.